One T cell receptor beta chain is described in this entry. Its antigen is not identified. This record belongs to a study of shared clonotypes between healthy human individuals. The method was immunoSEQ multiplex PCR; TCRdb's version includes in-frame clones alone and lacks a portion of them. Of around 2,100,000 clones listed, approximately 94% are singletons. Study results and limitations: Naive CD4 clonotype sharing across a handful of donors was roughly 5%.

CD45RO-negative, CCR7-selected cells formed the naive CD8 fraction, which excluded terminally differentiated effector memory CD45RA+ cells. V was pared by 1 base and J by 5 bases, with 3 bases of the junction left unmatched. The CDR3 is 14 residues long. Per germline, CDR1 SEHNR and CDR2 FQNEAQ (reference sequence). The V gene is TRBV7-9, the J gene TRBJ2-5; 8 bases are a match to TRBD2. The material sequenced was naive CD8+ T cells sorted from blood. This clonotype was sampled from a man in his late teens or twenties in good health. CDR3 in DNA: TGTGCCAGCAGCTTAGAACTAGCGGTGGAGACCCAGTACTTC. This codes for CASSLELAVETQYF. Full variable domain (outside the CDR3, taken from reference TRBV7-9 and TRBJ2-5): DTGVSQNPRHKITKRGQNVTFRCDPISEHNRLYWYRQTLGQGPEFLTYFQNEAQLEKSRLLSDRFSAERPKGSFSTLEIQRTEQGDSAMYLCASSLELAVETQYFGPGTRLLVL.